This TCR beta chain was captured in a study of T cell changes during pregnancy in multiple sclerosis. This table comes from immunoSEQ multiplex PCR, and its TCRdb copy is limited to in-frame clones, with some not included. Among about 36,000 clones listed, around nine tenths were seen once. Looked up from germline, CDR1 is SGHRS and CDR2 is YFSETQ. This CDR3 region has 13 residues. The J segment lost 6 bases and the V segment lost 7 bases, leaving 3 bases of the junction unmatched. The sequencing used CD8+ T cells from peripheral blood mononuclear cells, collected in the third trimester of pregnancy. This TCR derives from a female donor with multiple sclerosis, enrolled in a pregnancy study. The rearrangement links TRBV5-1 to TRBJ2-2; 10 bases match TRBD1. CDR3 region: CASGGTGAGELFF. Written as DNA, the CDR3 is TGCGCCAGCGGGGGGACAGGGGCCGGGGAGCTGTTTTTT.